These T cell receptor beta chains were read from a single sample in a study of T cell repertoires in cytomegalovirus infection. These receptors' targets are unknown. TCRdb processed the reads anew with MiXCR; each CDR3 protein has one entry. The sample lists roughly 570,000 distinct CDR3 sequences; 35% to 50% were seen once. Sequenced here: cultured PBMCs, sampled from culture after CMV antigen stimulation. The receptor source for this set is a human donor in good health (CMV status not recorded). Some clones in this sample may be carry-over from other donors' samples. CDR3s include the opening cysteine and the closing phenylalanine or tryptophan. The order of the fields is D gene, J gene, V gene, CDR3 protein. A D gene is named only where the DNA matches it firmly.

d_call: TRBD1
j_call: TRBJ2-5
v_call: TRBV7-2
cdr3_aa: CASSLPRNRGQETQYF

d_call: NA
j_call: TRBJ2-1
v_call: TRBV11-2
cdr3_aa: CASSLDKPDNEQFF

d_call: TRBD1
j_call: TRBJ2-2
v_call: TRBV6-5
cdr3_aa: CASSPRGTGGTGELFF

d_call: TRBD1
j_call: TRBJ2-7
v_call: TRBV5-5
cdr3_aa: CASSLEGQGRYEQYF

d_call: TRBD1
j_call: TRBJ2-5
v_call: TRBV11-2
cdr3_aa: CASSLGGQTLYQETQYF

d_call: NA
j_call: TRBJ2-5
v_call: TRBV25-1
cdr3_aa: CASSEVDSTQYF

d_call: TRBD2
j_call: TRBJ2-2
v_call: TRBV7-9
cdr3_aa: CASSPLAGEAGELFF

d_call: NA
j_call: TRBJ2-7
v_call: TRBV7-4
cdr3_aa: CASSLEGYVEQYF

d_call: NA
j_call: TRBJ2-3
v_call: TRBV7-8
cdr3_aa: CASSLVAEVADTQYF

d_call: NA
j_call: TRBJ2-1
v_call: TRBV6-2/TRBV6-3
cdr3_aa: CASSWARTGVRDNEQFF

d_call: NA
j_call: TRBJ1-1
v_call: TRBV19
cdr3_aa: CASMEAANTEAFF

d_call: NA
j_call: TRBJ2-7
v_call: TRBV7-6
cdr3_aa: CASSQRPDGSYEQYF

d_call: NA
j_call: TRBJ2-7
v_call: TRBV4-1
cdr3_aa: CASSPRDRGTYEQYF

d_call: NA
j_call: TRBJ2-7
v_call: TRBV11-2
cdr3_aa: CASSSLVRPYEQYF

d_call: NA
j_call: TRBJ1-2
v_call: TRBV11-2
cdr3_aa: CASSFQGFPSSLGSQGYTF

d_call: TRBD1
j_call: TRBJ1-1
v_call: TRBV12-3/TRBV12-4
cdr3_aa: CASGVGGETEAFF

d_call: TRBD1
j_call: TRBJ1-5
v_call: TRBV2
cdr3_aa: CASSEGQGAGQPQHF

d_call: NA
j_call: TRBJ1-1
v_call: TRBV12-5
cdr3_aa: CASGFPRALNTEAFF